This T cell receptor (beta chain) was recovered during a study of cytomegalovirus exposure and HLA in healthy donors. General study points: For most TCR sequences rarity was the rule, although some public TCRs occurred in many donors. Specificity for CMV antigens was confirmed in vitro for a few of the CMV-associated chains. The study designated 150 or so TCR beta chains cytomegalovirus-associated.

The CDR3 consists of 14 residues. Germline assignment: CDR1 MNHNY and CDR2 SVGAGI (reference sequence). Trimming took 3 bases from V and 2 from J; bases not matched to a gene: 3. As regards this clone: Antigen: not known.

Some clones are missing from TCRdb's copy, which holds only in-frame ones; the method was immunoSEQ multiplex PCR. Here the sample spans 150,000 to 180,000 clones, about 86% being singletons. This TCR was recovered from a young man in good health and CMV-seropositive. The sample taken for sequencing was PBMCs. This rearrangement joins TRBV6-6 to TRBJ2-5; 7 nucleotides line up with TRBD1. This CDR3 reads CASSYGDSQETQYF. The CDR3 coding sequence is TGTGCCAGCAGTTATGGGGACAGTCAAGAGACCCAGTACTTC.